Listed here is a single TCR beta chain. iRepertoire HTBI primers and Arm-PCR of CDR3 regions built TCR beta libraries. Each CDR3 protein gets one entry after TCRdb re-called the multiplex PCR reads with MiXCR. The sample consists of 530,000 or so distinct CDR3 sequences, 15% to 20% of them appearing once. Time point: newly diagnosed GD, antithyroid drugs for less than 3 months. Extracted RNA from PBMCs served as the source of the TCR library. The data derive from a study of regulatory T cells in long-lasting Graves disease. This sample also appeared in a second study, on T cells in Graves' hyperthyroidism and ophthalmopathy. That report notes: The study left out patients who had uncontrolled infection, other autoimmune disease, pregnancy or lactation. Also found in blood were most expanded thyroid clonotypes above 0.001.

The clonotype originates from a young man with Graves disease. Sequencing was performed on peripheral blood mononuclear cells (PBMCs), taken at new diagnosis, from a patient treated with antithyroid drugs.

CDR3 region: CASSLVAGAGPGELFF. DNA for the CDR3: TGTGCCAGCAGTTTAGTGGCGGGAGCAGGTCCCGGGGAGCTGTTTTTT. This chain joins TRBV27 and TRBJ2-2; 7 bases agree with TRBD2. Looked up from germline, CDR1 is MNHEY and CDR2 is SMNVEV (reference sequence). The CDR3 is 16 residues long. V was clipped by 2 bases and J by 6 bases; unmatched bases: 9.